The TCR beta chain under discussion was sequenced for a study of breast tumors, draining lymph nodes, adjacent tissues. General observations from the study: Findings are consistent with lymph node origin and intratumoral expansion of most tumor T cells. Tumor repertoires ranked between lymph nodes and nontumor tissue in diversity, with V and J gene preferences.

CDR3 length: 15 amino acids. The germline CDR1 and CDR2 sequences are SGHNT and YYREEE (reference sequence). With 4 bases removed from V and 3 bases from J, the gap between germline ends came to 14 bases. Via MiXCR, TCRdb re-called the multiplex PCR reads, giving one row per CDR3 protein. The data contain roughly 120,000 distinct CDR3 sequences, just under 20% of them singletons. In the case of this clonotype: Its antigen remains unknown. This clone may be a read error of a much larger clone one base away.

The lymph nodes were axillary draining lymph nodes from breast cancer patients. The sequenced sample consisted of axillary lymph node tissue. The TCR originated in a female donor with breast cancer. Some clones in this sample may be carry-over from other donors' samples. The J gene is TRBJ1-3, the V gene TRBV5-4; D remains ambiguous. CDR3 amino acids: CASSGSSVGGNTIYF. DNA for the CDR3: TGTGCCAGCAGCGGCAGTAGCGTGGGTGGAAACACCATATATTTT.